This TCR beta chain originates from a study of blood T cell repertoires in COVID-19. On the study more broadly: In each case, the material was cDNA or gDNA derived from T cells, B-cell-depleted T cells, or PBMCs.

The repertoire was sequenced with immunoSEQ multiplex PCR; TCRdb's copy has only in-frame clones and lacks some. The sample lists fewer than 250,000 clones, about 83% occurring once. Recruits, aged roughly 18 to 90 years, lived in 20 to 30 US areas. Clinical history as reported by participants underpinned cohort assignment. What the recovered Cohort 3 donors had was two negative PCRs, clearance, or symptom resolution. CDR1 is MNHEY and CDR2 is SVGAGI in the germline V gene. The J segment lost 0 bases and the V segment lost 6 bases, leaving 8 bases of the junction unmatched. This CDR3 has 15 amino acids.

Sequencing was performed on PBMCs or T cells enriched from blood (not recorded which). This TCR was recovered from a woman aged 40 to 50 who had recovered from COVID-19. This chain uses TRBV6-5 with TRBJ2-7, with 7 bases fitting TRBD1. CDR3 in amino acids: CASRAPTGSSYEQYF. CDR3 DNA sequence: TGTGCCAGCAGAGCGCCGACAGGGAGCTCCTACGAGCAGTACTTC.